The next 26 T cell receptor beta chains were all read from a single sample in a study of cytomegalovirus exposure and HLA in healthy donors. The study ran its PCR with 60 Vbeta and 13 Jbeta primers. TCRdb keeps only in-frame clones here, not all; method: immunoSEQ multiplex PCR. The repertoire holds about 21,000 clones, approximately 80% seen once, with approximately 8% in the top ten. The sequencing sample was made of PBMCs. These receptors were obtained from a man aged 60 to 69 in good health and CMV-seronegative.

J is TRBJ2-3 and V is TRBV4-1; D is possibly TRBD1 (5 bases). The germline V gene encodes CDR1 MGHRA and CDR2 YSYEKL. The CDR3 is 16 amino acids. V was cut by 2 bases and J by 3 bases, with 15 bases left in between. The CDR3 loop reads CASSQFQGVGTDTQYF. The CDR3, as DNA: TGCGCCAGCAGCCAATTCCAGGGTGTGGGAACAGATACGCAGTATTTT.

The table lists this clone with a count of one. The chain uses TRBV30 and TRBJ1-5, with D uncertain. V lost 3 bases to trimming and J lost 5 bases, with 11 bases between them. This CDR3 region has 13 residues. Germline V gene lookup returns CDR1 GTSNPN and CDR2 SVGIG (reference sequence). CDR3 loop: CAWSASTDQPQHF. In DNA, the CDR3 is TGTGCCTGGAGCGCTAGCACGGATCAGCCCCAGCATTTT.

The rearrangement links TRBV27 to TRBJ1-1; a possible D gene is TRBD1 (6 bases). This CDR3 spans 13 amino acids. Germline CDR1 and CDR2: MNHEY and SMNVEV (reference sequence). V was pared by 6 bases and J by 7 bases, with 15 bases between. The CDR3 is CASRGWWGREAFF. The CDR3 DNA sequence: TGTGCCAGCAGGGGCTGGTGGGGGCGTGAAGCTTTCTTT.

J is TRBJ1-1 and V is TRBV7-6, with D maybe TRBD1 (5 bases). This CDR3 region has 15 residues. V lost 0 bases to trimming and J lost 2 bases, with 10 bases between them. Germline CDR1 reads SGHVS; CDR2 reads FNYEAQ. CDR3 amino acids: CASSLAGGYNTEAFF. As DNA, the CDR3 is TGTGCCAGCAGCTTAGCGGGGGGGTATAACACTGAAGCTTTCTTT.

The chain is built from TRBV6-5 and TRBJ2-5, with a possible D match to TRBD2 (6 bases). The last part of the DNA fits TRBJ2-7 better; the J call may be wrong. Germline CDR1 and CDR2: MNHEY and SVGAGI. This CDR3 has 14 amino acids. The CDR3 DNA is TGTGCCAGCAGTTACCGGGGGACTCACTACGAGCAGTACTTC. It specifies CASSYRGTHYEQYF.

V is TRBV6-5 and J is TRBJ1-2; 7 nucleotides agree with TRBD1. CDR1 and CDR2 (germline): MNHEY, SVGAGI. Trimming cost V 3 bases and J 8 bases; bases outside gene matches: 9. CDR3 length: 14 residues. CDR3 loop: CASSYSTGAEGYTF. Here the CDR3 DNA reads TGTGCCAGCAGTTATTCCACAGGGGCAGAAGGCTACACCTTC.

About this clone itself: An end of the junction does not agree with germline; a read error may underlie this. V and J are TRBV7-7 and TRBJ2-1; D remains unclear. This CDR3 spans 15 amino acids. From germline, CDR1 is SSHAT and CDR2 FNYEAQ (reference sequence). CDR3 loop: CASSLAGGTYNEQFF. CDR3 nucleotides: TGTGCTAGCAGCTTAGCAGGCGGTACCTACAATGAGCAGTTCTTC. Combining the CDR3 with reference TRBV7-7 and TRBJ2-1 gives the whole variable domain GAGVSQSPRYKVTKRGQDVTLRCDPISSHATLYWYQQALGQGPEFLTYFNYEAQPDKSGLPSDRFSAERPEGSISTLTIQRTEQRDSAMYRCASSLAGGTYNEQFFGPGTRLTVL.

The J gene is TRBJ1-6, the V gene TRBV30; D perhaps matches TRBD1 (5 bases). The CDR3 has 17 amino acids. CDR1 and CDR2 from the germline V gene are GTSNPN and SVGIG (reference sequence). V dropped 1 base and J dropped 0 bases, with 13 bases sitting between them. The CDR3 sequence: CAWSAREWGSYNSPLHF. The CDR3, as DNA: TGTGCCTGGAGTGCCAGGGAATGGGGCTCCTATAATTCACCCCTCCACTTT.

The chain combines TRBV28 with TRBJ2-5; TRBD1 matches 9 bases. CDR3 length equals 16 residues. CDR1 MDHEN and CDR2 SYDVKM come from the germline V gene. J lost 0 bases, V lost 6 bases, and 8 bases had no gene match. In nucleotides, the CDR3 is TGTGCCAGCAGCACATCGGGACAGGGCAACCAAGAGACCCAGTACTTC. This gives the protein CASSTSGQGNQETQYF.

This sequence joins TRBV11-2 and TRBJ2-3; 7 bases line up with TRBD2. Germline V CDR1 and CDR2: SGHAT, FQNNGV. V lost 2 bases and J lost 0; bases outside the gene matches: 2. The CDR3 runs to 15 residues. The CDR3, as DNA: TGTGCCAGCAGCTTAACGGGGGGTAGCACAGATACGCAGTATTTT. Translated: CASSLTGGSTDTQYF.

The count of this clone is one. One end of the junction does not line up with germline, which may come from a read error. This chain connects TRBV6-1 to TRBJ1-2; 9 positions agree with TRBD1. The germline V gene encodes CDR1 MNHNS and CDR2 SASEGT. This CDR3 is 15 amino acids long. The CDR3 spells CASSEAGTGSDGYPF. CDR3 bases: TGTGCCAGCAGTGAAGCCGGGACAGGGTCTGATGGCTACCCCTTC.

The chain recombines TRBV28 with TRBJ2-3, with 8 bases lining up with TRBD2. V dropped 2 bases and J dropped 3; count of bases not matched to a gene: 7. The germline CDR1 and CDR2 sequences are MDHEN and SYDVKM. The CDR3 runs 16 residues. CDR3 in DNA: TGTGCCAGCAGTTTAAAACCGGGACTAGTGACAGATACGCAGTATTTT. It encodes CASSLKPGLVTDTQYF.

This chain joins TRBV19 and TRBJ2-1; maybe TRBD2 (7 bases). This CDR3 spans 14 amino acids. Germline-derived CDR1 and CDR2 are LNHDA and SQIVND (reference sequence). With 9 bases removed from V and 11 bases from J, the gap between germline ends came to 23 bases. CDR3: CASAARGGLRQQFF. In nucleotides, the CDR3 is TGTGCCAGCGCAGCGAGGGGGGGATTGAGACAGCAGTTCTTC. Together with reference TRBV19 and TRBJ2-1, the CDR3 gives the full variable domain: DGGITQSPKYLFRKEGQNVTLSCEQNLNHDAMYWYRQDPGQGLRLIYYSQIVNDFQKGDIAEGYSVSREKKESFPLTVTSAQKNPTAFYLCASAARGGLRQQFFGPGTRLTVL.

The J gene is TRBJ2-7, the V gene TRBV7-2, with 8 nucleotides matching TRBD1. With V trimmed by 5 bases and J by 1 base, 7 bases remained unmatched. Germline V gives CDR1 SGHTA, CDR2 FQGNSA. The CDR3 totals 15 residues. CDR3 region: CASSQRTGQSYEQYF. DNA for the CDR3: TGTGCCAGCAGCCAACGGACAGGGCAATCCTACGAGCAGTACTTC.

J is TRBJ1-2 and V is TRBV28; unclear D gene. The germline V and J ends were trimmed by 5 bases and 8 bases, with 15 bases remaining between them. The germline V gene has CDR1 MDHEN and CDR2 SYDVKM. This CDR3 region has 13 residues. CDR3 residues: CASSINPPRGYTF. The CDR3 DNA sequence: TGTGCCAGCAGTATCAACCCTCCGCGGGGCTACACCTTC.

This sequence joins TRBV6-1 and TRBJ1-2; TRBD1 agrees at 10 bases. Germline V gene lookup returns CDR1 MNHNS and CDR2 SASEGT. V shed 6 bases and J 4 bases; nucleotides not matched to a gene: 8. The CDR3 is 15 amino acids. This CDR3 is CASRSGQGVSYGYTF. CDR3 sequence (DNA): TGTGCCAGCAGGTCTGGACAGGGGGTTTCCTATGGCTACACCTTC.

The gene calls are TRBV5-4 and TRBJ2-5, with TRBD2 as a possible D gene (5 bases). The CDR3 extends over 14 amino acids. From germline, CDR1 is SGHNT and CDR2 YYREEE (reference sequence). V dropped 2 bases and J dropped 5 bases, with 13 bases sitting between them. DNA for the CDR3: TGTGCCAGCAGCTTAGCTAGCCGCCGGGAGACCCAGTACTTC. This translates into CASSLASRRETQYF. Full variable domain (missing parts from reference TRBV5-4 and TRBJ2-5): ETGVTQSPTHLIKTRGQQVTLRCSSQSGHNTVSWYQQALGQGPQFIFQYYREEENGRGNFPPRFSGLQFPNYSSELNVNALELDDSALYLCASSLASRRETQYFGPGTRLLVL.

The chain recombines TRBV2 with TRBJ1-2; D is perhaps TRBD1 (5 bases). V lost 6 bases and J lost 7, with 9 bases in between. Per the germline V gene, CDR1 is SNHLY and CDR2 is FYNNEI. The CDR3 is made up of 11 amino acids. Written as DNA, the CDR3 is TGTGCCAGCAGGGGGGGAGGTGGCTACACCTTC. Amino acids: CASRGGGGYTF.

The rearrangement joins TRBV19 to TRBJ2-7; 16 bases line up with TRBD2. CDR3 length equals 16 residues. J lost 3 bases, V lost 11 bases, and 10 bases had no gene match. Germline CDR1 reads LNHDA; CDR2 reads SQIVND (reference sequence). The CDR3 DNA is TGTGCCCGTAAGGGGACTAGCGGGAGGGGGTACTACGAGCAGTACTTC. This codes for CARKGTSGRGYYEQYF.

This clone was picked up one time. The chain recombines TRBV4-2 with TRBJ1-6, with D possibly being TRBD1 (5 bases). The CDR3 contains 18 residues. Germline V gene data show CDR1 as LGHNA and CDR2 as YNFKEQ. Trimming pared 4 bases from V and 4 bases from J, leaving 20 bases between. The CDR3 protein is CASSLSTAEPEYNSPLHF. The CDR3 coding sequence is TGTGCCAGCAGCCTATCGACAGCCGAACCTGAGTATAATTCACCCCTCCACTTT.

The chain recombines TRBV29-1 with TRBJ2-5; the match to TRBD1 covers 8 bases. The DNA matches TRBJ2-7 better at its end, which makes the J call doubtful. CDR1 and CDR2 from the germline V gene are SQVTM and ANQGSEA. This CDR3 comprises 11 residues. The CDR3, as DNA: TGCAGCGTTACAGGGGGCTACGAGCAGTACTTC. This gives the protein CSVTGGYEQYF.

This clone was seen only a few times. The CDR3, as DNA: TGTGCCAGCAGCCAAGATGGAGCGGGGGGGCTTGGAGATACGCAGTATTTT. This sequence encodes CASSQDGAGGLGDTQYF. The V gene is TRBV4-2, the J gene TRBJ2-3; 10 nucleotides agree with TRBD2. With V trimmed by 0 bases and J by 5 bases, 8 bases remained unmatched. The CDR3 has 17 amino acids. Germline V gives CDR1 LGHNA, CDR2 YNFKEQ.

This chain uses TRBV4-3 with TRBJ1-6; D is ambiguous. Per germline, CDR1 LGHNA and CDR2 YSLEER. This CDR3 comprises 14 residues. Trimming left V 8 bases short and J 5 bases short, with 13 bases between. The chain's CDR3 is CASRTQIHNSPLHF. As DNA, the CDR3 is TGCGCCAGCCGCACCCAGATACATAATTCACCCCTCCACTTT.

The chain uses TRBV5-1 and TRBJ2-5, with D perhaps matching TRBD2 (6 bases). The J call is uncertain, as TRBJ2-7 better fits the DNA end. This CDR3 region has 14 residues. The germline CDR1 and CDR2 sequences are SGHRS and YFSETQ. The CDR3 loop reads CASSVAGFGYEQYF. Written as DNA, the CDR3 is TGCGCCAGCAGCGTGGCGGGGTTCGGCTACGAGCAGTACTTC.

The chain has TRBV5-1 and TRBJ2-7, with D possibly matching TRBD2 (6 bases). The CDR3 extends over 15 amino acids. V dropped 0 bases and J dropped 1 base, with 11 bases sitting between them. Germline CDR1 is SGHRS and CDR2 is YFSETQ. The CDR3 spells CASSLGGARSYEQYF. In DNA, the CDR3 is TGCGCCAGCAGCTTGGGCGGGGCCAGGTCCTACGAGCAGTACTTC.

V usage is TRBV27 and J usage is TRBJ1-2; D remains unclear. The V end lost 6 bases, the J end lost 2 bases, and 4 bases lay between the germline ends. The length of the CDR3 is 11 residues. Germline V gene sequence: CDR1 MNHEY, CDR2 SMNVEV (reference sequence). CDR3 protein: CASRGNYGYTF. CDR3 nucleotide sequence: TGTGCCAGCAGGGGCAACTATGGCTACACCTTC.